The entry below gives a single T cell receptor beta chain sequence along with its context. Antigen: not known. The data derive from a study of cytomegalovirus exposure and HLA in healthy donors. The study, taken as a whole, reports: One cluster of highly shared sequence variants probably arose as a sequencing artifact. Some V segments, TRBV6-2 and TRBV6-3 among them, were indistinguishable and were therefore excluded.

V lost 9 bases, J lost 3 bases, and 3 bases stayed unmatched. The CDR3 totals 14 residues. The germline V gene has CDR1 MNHEY and CDR2 SVGAGI. The PCR contained 60 Vbeta and 13 Jbeta primers. Only in-frame clones appear in the TCRdb table, and some are missing; sequencing was by immunoSEQ multiplex PCR. The sample includes 150,000 to 200,000 clones, under 85% of them seen just once. This chain joins TRBV6-5 and TRBJ2-2; 11 bases align to TRBD1. The clonotype was recovered from a man in his fifties in good health and CMV-seronegative. Sample: PBMCs. CDR3 protein: CARPGQGDTGELFF. The DNA for the CDR3 is TGTGCCAGACCGGGACAGGGGGACACCGGGGAGCTGTTTTTT.